The 30 T cell receptor beta chains presented below share a single source sample, sequenced in a study of cytomegalovirus exposure and HLA in healthy donors. Data came from immunoSEQ multiplex PCR; TCRdb stores just in-frame clones and leaves some out. This repertoire shows approximately 150,000 clones, approximately 81% found once; its top ten account for roughly 10%. Specimen: PBMCs. The receptors were sampled from a man between 25 and 39 years old in good health and CMV-seropositive.

The gene calls are TRBV7-9 and TRBJ2-1; D is possibly TRBD2 (5 bases). In germline, CDR1 is SEHNR, CDR2 FQNEAQ (reference sequence). V dropped 3 bases and J dropped 12 bases, with 9 bases sitting between them. The CDR3 has 11 amino acids. This CDR3 reads CASSFGDRQFF. Here the CDR3 DNA reads TGTGCCAGCAGCTTCGGGGATAGGCAGTTCTTC.

This chain connects TRBV30 to TRBJ1-2; D perhaps matches TRBD1 (5 bases). With 0 bases removed from V and 3 bases from J, the gap between germline ends came to 11 bases. Germline V gene sequence: CDR1 GTSNPN, CDR2 SVGIG (reference sequence). CDR3 length: 14 amino acids. The CDR3 loop reads CAWSVRGVDYGYTF. CDR3 coding DNA: TGTGCCTGGAGTGTACGGGGGGTGGACTATGGCTACACCTTC. Combining the CDR3 with reference TRBV30 and TRBJ1-2 gives the whole variable domain SQTIHQWPATLVQPVGSPLSLECTVEGTSNPNLYWYRQAAGRGLQLLFYSVGIGQISSEVPQNLSASRPQDRQFILSSKKLLLSDSGFYLCAWSVRGVDYGYTFGSGTRLTVV.

This clone has only a few counts. The J gene is TRBJ1-1, the V gene TRBV5-1; D may be TRBD1 (6 bases). The CDR3 contains 14 residues. Germline-derived CDR1 and CDR2 are SGHRS and YFSETQ. Trimming stripped 6 bases from V and 0 bases from J, with 12 bases between. As DNA, the CDR3 is TGCGCCAGCACCGCCGGGACATTGAACACTGAAGCTTTCTTT. Translation gives CASTAGTLNTEAFF.

CDR3: CSVRGGAGTGELFF. The CDR3, as DNA: TGCAGCGTTCGCGGGGGGGCCGGCACCGGGGAGCTGTTTTTT. J is TRBJ2-2 and V is TRBV29-1; 9 nucleotides agree with TRBD2. The CDR3 is made up of 14 amino acids. CDR1 is SQVTM, CDR2 ANQGSEA, per germline. V lost 5 bases to trimming and J lost 4 bases; unmatched junction nucleotides: 5.

J is TRBJ2-7 and V is TRBV4-3; 16 bases are shared with TRBD2. From germline, CDR1 is LGHNA and CDR2 YSLEER. The CDR3 extends over 16 amino acids. With V trimmed by 4 bases and J by 6 bases, 6 bases remained unmatched. The CDR3 here is CASSLGLAGGLSEQYF. The CDR3 nucleotides read TGCGCCAGCAGCCTGGGACTAGCGGGGGGGCTCTCCGAGCAGTACTTC.

V and J are TRBV7-2 and TRBJ2-3; 10 bases fit TRBD2. Losses at the gene ends were 4 bases for V and 8 bases for J; bases not matched to a gene: 12. This CDR3 is 16 amino acids long. CDR1 and CDR2 (germline): SGHTA, FQGNSA. CDR3 in amino acids: CASSSQAGGTSGTQYF. The CDR3 nucleotides read TGTGCCAGCAGCTCCCAAGCGGGGGGGACTTCGGGTACGCAGTATTTT. The whole variable domain, filled in from reference TRBV7-2 and TRBJ2-3, reads GAGVSQSPSNKVTEKGKDVELRCDPISGHTALYWYRQSLGQGLEFLIYFQGNSAPDKSGLPSDRFSAERTGGSVSTLTIQRTQQEDSAVYLCASSSQAGGTSGTQYFGPGTRLTVL.

This clone was recorded once. This chain joins TRBV23-1 and TRBJ2-5; no clear D. TRBV23-1 is an ORF, with its function uncertain. The CDR3 contains 10 residues. Here the CDR3 DNA reads TGCTCGTCCCGCCAAGAGACCCAGTACTTC. This translates into CSSRQETQYF.

Points on this clone: Germline and junction disagree at one end, which may indicate a read error. V is TRBV28 and J is TRBJ2-7; TRBD1 aligns across 12 bases. Germline lookup yields CDR1 MDHEN and CDR2 SYDVKM. The CDR3 covers 16 residues. CDR3 nucleotides: TGTGCCAGCAGCCCCGGGACAGGGGGCCAGGCCTACGAGCAGTACTTT. Translated, it gives CASSPGTGGQAYEQYF.

The chain is built from TRBV15 and TRBJ1-5; the D gene is possibly TRBD1 (6 bases). Trimming removed 6 bases from V and 5 bases from J, with 14 bases in between. CDR1 and CDR2 from the germline V gene are LNHNV and YYDKDF (reference sequence). The CDR3 consists of 14 residues. The CDR3: CATRSQGPDQPQHF. The CDR3 region has the DNA TGTGCCACCAGGTCACAGGGCCCTGATCAGCCCCAGCATTTT.

Turning to this clone: One junction end does not reproduce the germline sequence, and a read error may be involved. The chain has TRBV6-4 and TRBJ2-7; possible D gene TRBD2, 5 bases. The CDR3 spans 14 residues. CDR1 is MRHNA and CDR2 is SNTAGT in the germline V gene. CDR3 in amino acids: CASSPRESSSEQYF. CDR3 sequence (DNA): TGTGCCAGCAGCCCTAGGGAGAGCTCCTCCGAGCAGTACTTC.

J is TRBJ2-7 and V is TRBV6-5, with D tentatively TRBD1 (6 bases). CDR1 is MNHEY, CDR2 SVGAGI, per germline. The CDR3 consists of 15 residues. Trimming left V 4 bases short and J 4 bases short, with 17 bases between. This CDR3 reads CASSSVPDSAYEQYF. The DNA for the CDR3 is TGTGCCAGCAGTTCGGTCCCGGACAGCGCATACGAGCAGTACTTC.

This chain links TRBV4-2 with TRBJ2-7; 10 bases map to TRBD2. Germline values: CDR1 LGHNA, CDR2 YNFKEQ. J gave up 4 bases and V 0 bases, and 12 bases lay outside the gene matches. The CDR3 runs 18 residues. The CDR3 protein is CASSQETWTSGTAYEQYF. CDR3 nucleotide sequence: TGTGCCAGCAGCCAAGAGACTTGGACTAGCGGAACCGCATACGAGCAGTACTTC.

The J gene is TRBJ2-3, the V gene TRBV6-1, with D unclear. V lost 0 bases and J 1 base, leaving 5 bases between the germline ends. The CDR3 sequence is 14 residues long. Germline V gene data show CDR1 as MNHNS and CDR2 as SASEGT. The CDR3 region is CASSEASGTDTQYF. The CDR3 region has the DNA TGTGCCAGCAGTGAAGCCAGCGGCACAGATACGCAGTATTTT.

The chain is built from TRBV5-1 and TRBJ2-5; 7 nucleotides match TRBD1. Germline V gene data show CDR1 as SGHRS and CDR2 as YFSETQ. Losses at the gene ends were 4 bases for V and 5 bases for J; bases not matched to a gene: 8. The CDR3 contains 14 residues. The CDR3 DNA follows: TGCGCCAGCAGCCGTACAGGGGTACAGGAGACCCAGTACTTC. Its translation is CASSRTGVQETQYF. The full variable domain, in which reference TRBV5-1 and TRBJ2-5 provide the parts outside the CDR3, is KAGVTQTPRYLIKTRGQQVTLSCSPISGHRSVSWYQQTPGQGLQFLFEYFSETQRNKGNFPGRFSGRQFSNSRSEMNVSTLELGDSALYLCASSRTGVQETQYFGPGTRLLVL.

This rearrangement joins TRBV10-3 to TRBJ1-2; D might be TRBD1 (5 bases). V lost 0 bases and J 6 bases, leaving 11 bases between the germline ends. Germline V gives CDR1 ENHRY, CDR2 SYGVKD. CDR3 size: 14 residues. The CDR3 protein is CAISESRQGNGYTF. The CDR3 nucleotides are TGTGCCATCAGTGAGTCTAGGCAGGGCAATGGCTACACCTTC.

In this sample, this clone turned up once. The chain employs TRBV2 and TRBJ1-2, with 8 bases matching TRBD1. Unmatched junction bases numbered 8, after V lost 0 bases and J lost 8 bases. Germline assignment: CDR1 SNHLY and CDR2 FYNNEI. The CDR3 totals 15 residues. For the CDR3, the DNA is TGTGCCAGCAGTGAAGCGAGCAGGGGGCGTGGAGGCTACACCTTC. Amino acid sequence: CASSEASRGRGGYTF. Together with reference TRBV2 and TRBJ1-2, the CDR3 gives the full variable domain: EPEVTQTPSHQVTQMGQEVILRCVPISNHLYFYWYRQILGQKVEFLVSFYNNEISEKSEIFDDQFSVERPDGSNFTLKIRSTKLEDSAMYFCASSEASRGRGGYTFGSGTRLTVV.

The chain links TRBV4-1 to TRBJ2-1; 11 positions match TRBD2. There are 18 residues in the CDR3. Looked up from germline, CDR1 is MGHRA and CDR2 is YSYEKL. J gave up 7 bases and V 1 base, and 12 bases lay outside the gene matches. The CDR3 spells CASSQGGLAGGPWNEQFF. The DNA for the CDR3 is TGCGCCAGCAGCCAAGGTGGGTTAGCGGGAGGGCCGTGGAATGAGCAGTTCTTC.

V and J are TRBV5-6 and TRBJ2-5; the D is unclear. Germline V gene lookup returns CDR1 SGHDT and CDR2 YYEEEE. The CDR3 is 15 amino acids. V gave up 4 bases and J gave up 5 bases, with 18 bases separating them. Here the CDR3 DNA reads TGTGCCAGCAGCCCCCCGGTAGGTTCGCGGGAGACCCAGTACTTC. Translated, it gives CASSPPVGSRETQYF.

The gene calls are TRBV7-2 and TRBJ2-3, with D maybe TRBD2 (6 bases). CDR1 is SGHTA and CDR2 is FQGNSA in the germline V gene. The V and J ends lost 2 bases and 6 bases respectively, with 9 bases between them. The CDR3 is 13 residues long. The CDR3 is CASSLTRGDTQYF. CDR3 sequence (DNA): TGTGCCAGCAGCTTAACTCGGGGGGATACGCAGTATTTT.

The chain joins TRBV5-6 to TRBJ1-2, with a possible D match to TRBD1 (6 bases). The germline CDR1 and CDR2 sequences are SGHDT and YYEEEE. Trimming stripped 2 bases from V and 4 bases from J, with 9 bases between. The CDR3 runs 13 residues. The CDR3 DNA reads as TGTGCCAGCAGCTTAGGACAGTTCTATGGCTACACCTTC. This gives the protein CASSLGQFYGYTF. Complete variable domain (other parts from reference TRBV5-6 and TRBJ1-2): DAGVTQSPTHLIKTRGQQVTLRCSPKSGHDTVSWYQQALGQGPQFIFQYYEEEERQRGNFPDRFSGHQFPNYSSELNVNALLLGDSALYLCASSLGQFYGYTFGSGTRLTVV.

The chain has TRBV4-3 and TRBJ2-3; 12 nucleotides match TRBD2. Germline V gene lookup returns CDR1 LGHNA and CDR2 YSLEER. This CDR3 is 16 amino acids long. Trimming cost V 0 bases and J 7 bases; bases outside gene matches: 5. DNA of the CDR3: TGCGCCAGCAGCCAAGATGCTAGCGGGGGGGCGTATACGCAGTATTTT. Protein sequence: CASSQDASGGAYTQYF.

The chain employs TRBV27 and TRBJ1-5, with 8 bases that match TRBD1. Looked up from germline, CDR1 is MNHEY and CDR2 is SMNVEV (reference sequence). The V segment lost 6 bases and the J segment 15 bases; nucleotides outside the gene matches: 16. The CDR3 consists of 14 residues. The CDR3 reads CASSEIPGQAPRHF. The CDR3 coding sequence is TGTGCCAGCAGCGAAATTCCGGGACAGGCCCCTAGGCATTTT.

V and J are TRBV19 and TRBJ1-5, with D possibly matching TRBD1 (6 bases). The CDR3 is 15 amino acids. CDR1 LNHDA and CDR2 SQIVND come from the germline V gene (reference sequence). V lost 5 bases and J lost 2, with 13 bases in between. CDR3 sequence (DNA): TGTGCCAGTAGTGCCCCCTCAGGGGGCAATCAGCCCCAGCATTTT. As protein: CASSAPSGGNQPQHF.

The table lists this clone with a few counts. This chain joins TRBV6-6 and TRBJ1-2, with a tentative D call TRBD1 (6 bases). Germline CDR1 is MNHNY and CDR2 is SVGAGI (reference sequence). V was pared by 7 bases and J by 8 bases, with 14 bases between. The CDR3 length is 12 residues. The CDR3 loop reads CASIGGIMGYTF. The CDR3 DNA is TGTGCCAGCATAGGGGGAATAATGGGCTACACCTTC.

This chain connects TRBV6-5 to TRBJ1-5, with 7 bases identical to TRBD1. With V trimmed by 5 bases and J by 2 bases, 6 bases remained unmatched. CDR1 and CDR2 from the germline V gene are MNHEY and SVGAGI. The CDR3 runs to 15 residues. CDR3 sequence (DNA): TGTGCCAGCAGTAACAGGGGCGAGCGCAATCAGCCCCAGCATTTT. Residues: CASSNRGERNQPQHF.

This rearrangement joins TRBV28 to TRBJ1-4; D remains unclear. The CDR3 consists of 15 residues. Trimming stripped 6 bases from V and 3 bases from J, with 14 bases between. The germline CDR1 and CDR2 sequences are MDHEN and SYDVKM. The CDR3 spells CASSPGYGANEKLFF. The CDR3 DNA reads as TGTGCCAGCAGCCCCGGGTACGGAGCTAATGAAAAACTGTTTTTT.

The CDR3 DNA sequence: TGTGCCAGCAGTTCGACAGATAGCAATCAGCCCCAGCATTTT. Its translation: CASSSTDSNQPQHF. The genes are TRBV2 and TRBJ1-5; possible D gene TRBD1, 5 bases. Germline loops: CDR1 SNHLY, CDR2 FYNNEI. The CDR3 totals 14 residues. V lost 5 bases, J lost 0 bases, and 8 bases lay in between.

This clone showed up just a few times. The V gene is TRBV27, the J gene TRBJ1-5; tentative D call: TRBD1 (6 bases). The CDR3 runs to 13 residues. With 4 bases removed from V and 7 bases from J, the gap between germline ends came to 11 bases. The germline V gene encodes CDR1 MNHEY and CDR2 SMNVEV (reference sequence). Here the CDR3 reads CASSWTRGQPQHF. The CDR3 DNA reads as TGTGCCAGCAGTTGGACGAGGGGGCAGCCCCAGCATTTT.

This clone came up a few times. CDR3: CASSIRGGLNTEAFF. CDR3 nucleotide sequence: TGTGCCAGTAGTATAAGGGGGGGATTGAACACTGAAGCTTTCTTT. The chain combines TRBV19 with TRBJ1-1; weak D call: TRBD1 (6 bases). V gave up 2 bases and J gave up 0 bases, with 10 bases separating them. Germline CDR1 is LNHDA and CDR2 is SQIVND (reference sequence). This CDR3 comprises 15 residues.

The gene calls are TRBV5-1 and TRBJ2-1; 9 bases agree with TRBD1. Germline lookup yields CDR1 SGHRS and CDR2 YFSETQ. Unmatched junction bases numbered 3, after V lost 0 bases and J lost 2 bases. CDR3 length equals 16 residues. Here the CDR3 reads CASSLDGDRAYNEQFF. DNA of the CDR3: TGCGCCAGCAGCTTGGACGGGGACAGGGCCTACAATGAGCAGTTCTTC.